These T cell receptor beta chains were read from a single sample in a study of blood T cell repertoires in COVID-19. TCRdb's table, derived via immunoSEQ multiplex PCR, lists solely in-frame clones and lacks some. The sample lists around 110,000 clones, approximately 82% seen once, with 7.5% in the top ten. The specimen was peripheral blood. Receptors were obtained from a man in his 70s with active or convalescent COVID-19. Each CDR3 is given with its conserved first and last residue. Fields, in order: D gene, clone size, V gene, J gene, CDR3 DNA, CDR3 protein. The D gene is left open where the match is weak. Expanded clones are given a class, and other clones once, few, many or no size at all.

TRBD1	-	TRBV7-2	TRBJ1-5	TGTGCCAGCAGCCCGTACTTGACAGGGGTCAATCAGCCCCAGCATTTT	CASSPYLTGVNQPQHF
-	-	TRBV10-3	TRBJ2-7	TGTGCCATCAGTGATTTTGGAACAGGGAGAGGCTCCTACGAGCAGTACTTC	CAISDFGTGRGSYEQYF
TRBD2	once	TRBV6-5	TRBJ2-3	TGTGCCAGCAGTTACTCCGCTAGCGGGATTACAGATACGCAGTATTTT	CASSYSASGITDTQYF
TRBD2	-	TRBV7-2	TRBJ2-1	TGTGCCAGCAGCTTCACGGGGACTAGCGGGTTCAATGAGCAGTTCTTC	CASSFTGTSGFNEQFF
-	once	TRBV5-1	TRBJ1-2	TGCGCCAGCTCGAGACAGAACTATGGCTACACCTTC	CASSRQNYGYTF
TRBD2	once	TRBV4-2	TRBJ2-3	TGTGCCAGCAGCCTAGGACTAGGAGGGGCCCTTGGGTCGCAGTATTTT	CASSLGLGGALGSQYF
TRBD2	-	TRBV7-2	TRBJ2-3	TGTGCCAGCAGCTTAGTCGCGGGAGGGTCAGATACGCAGTATTTT	CASSLVAGGSDTQYF
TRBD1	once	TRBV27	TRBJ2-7	TGTGCCAGCAGTTGGGGGACAGGTCGTTCTGAGCAGTACTTC	CASSWGTGRSEQYF
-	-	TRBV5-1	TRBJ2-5	TGCGCCAGCAGCTTTGGGCAGTCCCAAGAGACCCAGTACTTC	CASSFGQSQETQYF
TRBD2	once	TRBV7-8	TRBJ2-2	TGTGCCAGCAGCTTAAGCGGGGGGGCGAACACCGGGGAGCTGTTTTTT	CASSLSGGANTGELFF
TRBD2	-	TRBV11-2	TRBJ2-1	TGTGCCAGCAGCTTGGGACTAGCGAAACTTAGCTCCTACAATGAGCAGTTCTTC	CASSLGLAKLSSYNEQFF
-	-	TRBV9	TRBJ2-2	TGTGCCAGCAGCCTCCGACAGACGAACACCGGGGAGCTGTTTTTT	CASSLRQTNTGELFF
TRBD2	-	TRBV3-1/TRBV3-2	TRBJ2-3	TGTGCCAGCAGCCAAGTAACTAGCGGGAGATGGTGGGGCACAGATACGCAGTATTTT	CASSQVTSGRWWGTDTQYF
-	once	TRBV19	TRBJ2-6	TGTGCCAGCCCGGGGAGGCTCCCGAGGGCCAACGTCCTGACTTTC	CASPGRLPRANVLTF
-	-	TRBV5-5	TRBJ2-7	TGTGCCAGCAGCGCGGGCCCGACCGGCGAGCAGTACTTC	CASSAGPTGEQYF
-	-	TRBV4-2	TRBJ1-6	TGTGCCAGCCAAACGCGGACGGGGAATAATTCACCCCTCCACTTT	CASQTRTGNNSPLHF
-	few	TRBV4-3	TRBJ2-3	TGCGCCAGCAGCTACGAAATCTATTCACAGGGCAGCACAGATACGCAGTATTTT	CASSYEIYSQGSTDTQYF
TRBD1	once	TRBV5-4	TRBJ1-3	TGTGCCAGCAGCGCCACCACAGGGGTAGGAAACACCATATATTTT	CASSATTGVGNTIYF
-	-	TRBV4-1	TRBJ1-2	TGCGCCAGCAGCCAGACCGGGACTGGTTCGCAAGGCTACACCTTC	CASSQTGTGSQGYTF
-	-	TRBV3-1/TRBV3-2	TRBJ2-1	TGTGCCAGCAGCTCTAGGTCCTCCTACAATGAGCAGTTCTTC	CASSSRSSYNEQFF
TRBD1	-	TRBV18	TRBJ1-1	TGTGCCAGCTCCCTATCCCCACAGGGGTCGAACACTGAAGCTTTCTTT	CASSLSPQGSNTEAFF
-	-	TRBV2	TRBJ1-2	TGTGCCAGCAGGACTGAGACAGAATCCTATGGCTACACCTTC	CASRTETESYGYTF
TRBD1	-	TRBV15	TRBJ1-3	TGTGCCACCAGCAGAGACCCGACAGGGTTAGGGGGAAACACCATATATTTT	CATSRDPTGLGGNTIYF
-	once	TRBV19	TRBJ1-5	TGTGCCAGTAGTAACTACATGAATCAGCCCCAGCATTTT	CASSNYMNQPQHF
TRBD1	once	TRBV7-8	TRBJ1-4	TGTGCCAGCAGCTCAGCCCCCGGGACAGGACGTGAAAAACTGTTTTTT	CASSSAPGTGREKLFF
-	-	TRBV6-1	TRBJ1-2	TGTGCCAGCAGTGAACCAGGGCGGTACGGCTACACCTTC	CASSEPGRYGYTF
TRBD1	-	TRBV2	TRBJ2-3	TGTGCCAGCCGGGACAGTGGCACAGATACGCAGTATTTT	CASRDSGTDTQYF
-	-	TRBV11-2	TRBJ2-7	TGTGCCAGCAGCTTTAGGGGCTACTCCTACGAGCAGTACTTC	CASSFRGYSYEQYF
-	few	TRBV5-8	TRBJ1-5	TGTGCCTGCTCCCAGGCCCCCAATCAGCCCCAGCATTTT	CACSQAPNQPQHF
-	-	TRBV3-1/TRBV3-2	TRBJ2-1	TGTGCCAGCAGCCAAGTGGCCGTTTCCCAGTTCTTC	CASSQVAVSQFF
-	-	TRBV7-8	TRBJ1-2	TGTGCCAGCAGCTTGGACAGTAGGGACTATGGCTACACCTTC	CASSLDSRDYGYTF
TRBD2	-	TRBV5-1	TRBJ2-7	TGCGCCAGCAGCTCGACTAGCGGAGGCACGAGCCGATACGAGCAGTACTTC	CASSSTSGGTSRYEQYF
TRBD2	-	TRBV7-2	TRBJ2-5	TGTGCCAGCAGCCTACATTGGGCTAGCGGGTGGGAGGGAGAGACCCAGTACTTC	CASSLHWASGWEGETQYF
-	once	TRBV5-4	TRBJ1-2	TGTGCCAGCAGCTTGGCGGGGGGGCTGAACTATGGCTACACCTTC	CASSLAGGLNYGYTF
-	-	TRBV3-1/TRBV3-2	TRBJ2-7	TGTGCCAGCAGCCAAGATAGCCGGTCGTACGAGCAGTACTTC	CASSQDSRSYEQYF
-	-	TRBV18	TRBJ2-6	TGTGCCAGCTCACCTACGACAGACTCTGGGGCCAACGTCCTGACTTTC	CASSPTTDSGANVLTF
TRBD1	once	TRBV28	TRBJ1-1	TGTGCCAGCAGCCAAGAGGGCCAGGGGGTGGTCACTGAAGCTTTCTTT	CASSQEGQGVVTEAFF
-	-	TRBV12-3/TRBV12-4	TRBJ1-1	TGTGCCAGCAGTTTGGGGCAGAACACTGAAGCTTTCTTT	CASSLGQNTEAFF
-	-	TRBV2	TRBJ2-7	TGTGCCAGTAACAGGGCCACCGAGCAGTACTTC	CASNRATEQYF
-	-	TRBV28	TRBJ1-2	TGTGCCAGCCGCCCAGGAGGGGCGCGGGGCTACACCTTC	CASRPGGARGYTF
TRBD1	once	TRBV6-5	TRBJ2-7	TGTGCCAGCAGTTACGGGGGACAGGGTTCCTACGAGCAGTACTTC	CASSYGGQGSYEQYF
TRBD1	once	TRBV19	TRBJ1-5	TGTGCCAGTAGAAGTCCGGGGACAGTTAATCAGCCCCAGCATTTT	CASRSPGTVNQPQHF
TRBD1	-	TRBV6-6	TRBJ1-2	TGTGCCAGCAGAGAAGACAGGGGTGGAAACTATGGCTACACCTTC	CASREDRGGNYGYTF
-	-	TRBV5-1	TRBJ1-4	TGCGCCAGCAGCTTGGGGCAGGGAAATGAAAAACTGTTTTTT	CASSLGQGNEKLFF
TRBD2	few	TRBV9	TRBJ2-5	TGTGCCAGCAGCGTAGTAGCGACTAGCGGGACGACCCAGTACTTC	CASSVVATSGTTQYF
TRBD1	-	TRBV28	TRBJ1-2	TGTGCCAGCAGCGGGGGACAGGGAGGCTTCTCCAATGGCTACACCTTC	CASSGGQGGFSNGYTF
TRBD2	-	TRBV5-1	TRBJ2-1	TGCGCCAGCAGCGAGACTAGCGGGAGGGCCAATGAGCAGTTCTTC	CASSETSGRANEQFF
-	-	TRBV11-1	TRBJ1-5	TGTGCCAGCAGCTTTCTTCCAGGAGGGTATCAGCCCCAGCATTTT	CASSFLPGGYQPQHF
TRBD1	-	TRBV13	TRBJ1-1	TGTGCCAGCAGCGGGACAGGGTCCATGAACACTGAAGCTTTCTTT	CASSGTGSMNTEAFF
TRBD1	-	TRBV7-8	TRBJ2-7	TGTGCCAGCAGCGCCGGACAGGGTCGCGAGCAGTACTTC	CASSAGQGREQYF
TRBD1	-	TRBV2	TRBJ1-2	TGTGCCAGCAGTGAAAGCAGGGGGACTGGCTACACCTTC	CASSESRGTGYTF
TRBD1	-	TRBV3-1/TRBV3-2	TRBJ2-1	TGTGCCAGCAGCCAAGAAAGACAGGGGATTTTTAATGAGCAGTTCTTC	CASSQERQGIFNEQFF
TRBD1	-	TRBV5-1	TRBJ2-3	TGCGCCAGCAGCAGGGGGCGAGGAGATACGCAGTATTTT	CASSRGRGDTQYF
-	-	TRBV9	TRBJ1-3	TGTGCCAGCAGCGTAGATGGTTCAGGGTCGAGCGGAAACACCATATATTTT	CASSVDGSGSSGNTIYF
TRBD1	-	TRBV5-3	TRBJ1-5	TGTGCCAGAAGCCAAAGGGGGCACAGGGTCAATCAGCCCCAGCATTTT	CARSQRGHRVNQPQHF